These 13 T cell receptor beta chains were all obtained from the same sample, sequenced in a study of blood T cell repertoires in COVID-19. Here immunoSEQ multiplex PCR was the method, and the copy in TCRdb shows in-frame clones only, minus some. The sample gives about 57,000 clones, 88% of which show up once; about 5% is in the top ten. Source material: peripheral blood. The receptors here all came from a human donor in a cohort sampled during active COVID-19.

This clone showed up just once. V gene TRBV15 combines with J gene TRBJ1-5; 8 bases are shared with TRBD1. The V gene's germline CDR1 is LNHNV and CDR2 YYDKDF (reference sequence). The J segment lost 4 bases and the V segment lost 1 base, leaving 3 bases of the junction unmatched. The CDR3 is made up of 15 amino acids. The CDR3 loop reads CATSRGDRRNQPQHF. In DNA, the CDR3 is TGTGCCACCAGCAGAGGGGACAGGAGAAATCAGCCCCAGCATTTT.

This sequence joins TRBV7-9 and TRBJ2-5, with D maybe TRBD1 (6 bases). Germline V lookup: CDR1 SEHNR, CDR2 FQNEAQ (reference sequence). The V end lost 3 bases, the J end lost 4 bases, and 12 bases lay between the germline ends. The CDR3 is 14 amino acids. The CDR3 spells CASSLHRVRETQYF. DNA for the CDR3: TGTGCCAGCAGCTTGCACAGGGTGAGAGAGACCCAGTACTTC.

CDR3 sequence (DNA): TGTGCCAGCAGCGATATTCAGGGCGTCCCTGGCGAGCAGTACTTC. Translation gives CASSDIQGVPGEQYF. The chain recombines TRBV7-2 with TRBJ2-7; D is perhaps TRBD1 (5 bases). This CDR3 is built from 15 residues. Germline loops: CDR1 SGHTA, CDR2 FQGNSA. V lost 5 bases and J lost 6, with 20 bases in between.

The chain uses TRBV7-6 and TRBJ2-7; 13 bases map to TRBD2. V shed 5 bases and J 7 bases; nucleotides not matched to a gene: 8. This CDR3 comprises 15 residues. Germline lookup yields CDR1 SGHVS and CDR2 FNYEAQ. This CDR3 is CASSPRTSGSDEQYF. The CDR3 DNA is TGTGCCAGCAGCCCTAGGACTAGCGGGAGTGATGAGCAGTACTTC.

The V and J genes are TRBV10-2 and TRBJ2-1; 10 positions match TRBD1. Germline V gene data show CDR1 as WSHSY and CDR2 as SAAADI. V lost 6 bases to trimming and J lost 11 bases; unmatched junction nucleotides: 10. This CDR3 is 14 amino acids long. DNA of the CDR3: TGCGCCAGCAGGGTGGGACAGGGGAATAGTCAGCAGTTCTTC. It specifies CASRVGQGNSQQFF.

This chain connects TRBV5-1 to TRBJ2-7; 12 nucleotides align to TRBD2. Trimming took 6 bases from V and 3 from J; bases not matched to a gene: 13. Germline V CDR1 and CDR2: SGHRS, YFSETQ. CDR3 length equals 17 residues. CDR3: CASTYQGLAGGIYEQYF. In DNA, the CDR3 is TGCGCCAGCACTTACCAGGGGCTAGCGGGAGGGATCTACGAGCAGTACTTC.

The J gene is TRBJ2-1, the V gene TRBV19; D not resolved. This CDR3 is built from 14 residues. V was trimmed by 5 bases and J by 4 bases, leaving 12 bases between them. From germline, CDR1 is LNHDA and CDR2 SQIVND (reference sequence). CDR3 DNA sequence: TGTGCCAGTAGTGGAGCCCACTCGTACAATGAGCAGTTCTTC. As protein: CASSGAHSYNEQFF. Looking up the rest from reference TRBV19 and TRBJ2-1 gives the full variable domain: DGGITQSPKYLFRKEGQNVTLSCEQNLNHDAMYWYRQDPGQGLRLIYYSQIVNDFQKGDIAEGYSVSREKKESFPLTVTSAQKNPTAFYLCASSGAHSYNEQFFGPGTRLTVL.

The chain carries TRBV27 and TRBJ2-2; D may be TRBD1 (6 bases). The V gene's germline CDR1 is MNHEY and CDR2 SMNVEV (reference sequence). V lost 7 bases and J lost 3, with 15 bases in between. The CDR3 spans 15 residues. The CDR3 loop reads CASTPRGLDTGELFF. Here the CDR3 DNA reads TGTGCCAGCACTCCCAGGGGCTTGGACACCGGGGAGCTGTTTTTT.

This clone has a handful of counts. For the CDR3, the DNA is TGTGCCAGCAGTGAAGCGCCCGCGGGCTCTTGGTCACCCCTCCACTTT. This codes for CASSEAPAGSWSPLHF. The chain is built from TRBV6-1 and TRBJ1-6; no reliable D call. Trimming took 0 bases from V and 10 from J, leaving 16 bases between them. The CDR3 extends over 16 amino acids. CDR1 and CDR2 (germline): MNHNS, SASEGT.

The rearrangement links TRBV12-3 or TRBV12-4 to TRBJ2-2; D is ambiguous. This CDR3 spans 13 amino acids. V dropped 7 bases and J dropped 0 bases, with 6 bases sitting between them. The CDR3 sequence is CASMRTNTGELFF. In DNA form, the CDR3 reads TGTGCCAGCATGAGGACGAACACCGGGGAGCTGTTTTTT.

This chain uses TRBV1 with TRBJ1-1. TRBV1 is marked as a pseudogene. The CDR3 is made up of 14 amino acids. The CDR3 sequence: CTSSQEVEDTEAFF. CDR3 in DNA: TGCACCAGCAGCCAAGAAGTCGAGGACACTGAAGCTTTCTTT.

The genes are TRBV9 and TRBJ1-2; 11 nucleotides line up with TRBD1. There are 18 residues in the CDR3. The V and J ends lost 0 bases and 5 bases, in that order; junction bases with no gene match: 12. Germline V gives CDR1 SGDLS, CDR2 YYNGEE. The DNA of the CDR3 is TGTGCCAGCAGCGTAGGGGACAGGGGGGGAATTATTAGGTATGGCTACACCTTC. Protein product: CASSVGDRGGIIRYGYTF.

The chain recombines TRBV4-1 with TRBJ2-7; TRBD2 matches at 13 bases. Per germline, CDR1 MGHRA and CDR2 YSYEKL. Trimming took 3 bases from V and 2 from J; bases not matched to a gene: 7. There are 17 residues in the CDR3. CDR3 in DNA: TGCGCCAGCAGCCACACGACTAGCGGGGGGCATCCCTACGAGCAGTACTTC. Its translation is CASSHTTSGGHPYEQYF.